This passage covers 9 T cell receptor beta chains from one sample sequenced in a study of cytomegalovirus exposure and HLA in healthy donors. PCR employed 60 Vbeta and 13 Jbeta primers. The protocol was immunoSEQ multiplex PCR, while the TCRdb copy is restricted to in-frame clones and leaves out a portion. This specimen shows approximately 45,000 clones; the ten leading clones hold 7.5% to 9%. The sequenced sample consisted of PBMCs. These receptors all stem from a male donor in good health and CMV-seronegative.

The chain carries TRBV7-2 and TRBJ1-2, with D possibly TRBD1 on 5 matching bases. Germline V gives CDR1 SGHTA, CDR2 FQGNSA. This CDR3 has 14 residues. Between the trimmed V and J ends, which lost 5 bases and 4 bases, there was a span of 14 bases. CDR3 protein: CASSPRRESYGYTF. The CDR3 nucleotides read TGTGCCAGCAGCCCCCGCAGGGAATCCTATGGCTACACCTTC.

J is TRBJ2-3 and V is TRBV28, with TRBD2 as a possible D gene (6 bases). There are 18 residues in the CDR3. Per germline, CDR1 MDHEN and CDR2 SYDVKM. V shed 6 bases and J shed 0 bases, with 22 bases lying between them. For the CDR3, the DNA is TGTGCCAGCAGACCCCGGTCTGGAGGGAGAACTAGCACAGATACGCAGTATTTT. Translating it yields CASRPRSGGRTSTDTQYF.

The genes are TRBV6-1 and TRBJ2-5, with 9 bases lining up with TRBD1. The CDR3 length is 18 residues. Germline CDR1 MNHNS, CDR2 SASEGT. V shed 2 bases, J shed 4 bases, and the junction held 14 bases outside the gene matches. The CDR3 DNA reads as TGTGCCAGCAGTGAAATTAGCGCCCCAGGACAGGGGTTAGAGACCCAGTACTTC. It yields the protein CASSEISAPGQGLETQYF.

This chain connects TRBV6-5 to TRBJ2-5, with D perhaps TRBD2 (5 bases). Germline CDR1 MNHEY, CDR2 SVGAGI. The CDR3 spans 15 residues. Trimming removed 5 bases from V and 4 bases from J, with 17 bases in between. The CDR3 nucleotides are TGTGCCAGCAGTAGCCGTCGGATGGGAGTAGAGACCCAGTACTTC. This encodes CASSSRRMGVETQYF.

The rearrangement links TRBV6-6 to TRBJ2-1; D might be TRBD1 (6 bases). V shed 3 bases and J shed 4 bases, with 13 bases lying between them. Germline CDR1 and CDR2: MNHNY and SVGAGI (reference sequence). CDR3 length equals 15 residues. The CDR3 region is CASSYDGQPYNEQFF. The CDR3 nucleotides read TGTGCCAGCAGTTATGATGGACAGCCATACAATGAGCAGTTCTTC.

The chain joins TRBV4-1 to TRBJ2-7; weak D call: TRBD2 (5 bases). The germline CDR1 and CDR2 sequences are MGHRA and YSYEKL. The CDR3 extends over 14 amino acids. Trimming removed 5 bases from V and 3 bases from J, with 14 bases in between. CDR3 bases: TGCGCCAGCAGCGTGAGGACTGGGAACTACGAGCAGTACTTC. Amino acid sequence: CASSVRTGNYEQYF.

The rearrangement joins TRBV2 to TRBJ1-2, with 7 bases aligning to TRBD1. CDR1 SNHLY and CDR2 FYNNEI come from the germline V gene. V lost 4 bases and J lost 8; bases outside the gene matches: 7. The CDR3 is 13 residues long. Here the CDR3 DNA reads TGTGCCAGCAGTGGCCTCCGGGACAGCGGCTACACCTTC. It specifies CASSGLRDSGYTF.

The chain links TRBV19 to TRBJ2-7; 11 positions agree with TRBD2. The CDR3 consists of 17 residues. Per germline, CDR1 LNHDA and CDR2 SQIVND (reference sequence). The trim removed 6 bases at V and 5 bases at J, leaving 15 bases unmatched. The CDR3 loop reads CASRSSGRSIGDDEQYF. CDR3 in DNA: TGTGCCAGTAGATCTAGCGGGAGGTCCATCGGGGACGACGAGCAGTACTTC. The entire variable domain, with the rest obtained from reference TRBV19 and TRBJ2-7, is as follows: DGGITQSPKYLFRKEGQNVTLSCEQNLNHDAMYWYRQDPGQGLRLIYYSQIVNDFQKGDIAEGYSVSREKKESFPLTVTSAQKNPTAFYLCASRSSGRSIGDDEQYFGPGTRLTVT.

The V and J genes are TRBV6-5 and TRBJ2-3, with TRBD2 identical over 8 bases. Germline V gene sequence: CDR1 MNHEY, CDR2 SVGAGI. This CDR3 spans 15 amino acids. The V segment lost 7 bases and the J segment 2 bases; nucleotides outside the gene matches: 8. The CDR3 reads CASNPGGPITDTQYF. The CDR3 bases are TGTGCCAGCAACCCGGGAGGGCCGATCACAGATACGCAGTATTTT.